These 6 T cell receptor beta chains originate from one sample sequenced in a study of tumor-infiltrating lymphocytes in primary liver carcinoma. Using a constant-region primer together with ProtoScript II reverse transcriptase, TCR beta cDNA was made from about 500 ng of total RNA. Nested multiplex PCR, run for three rounds with slightly modified ARM-PCR, yielded TCR beta libraries. The opening two PCR rounds, ten to eleven cycles each, paired TRBV1-TRBV30 forward primers with a C-beta reverse primer. One entry per CDR3 protein, called by TCRdb with MiXCR from the multiplex PCR reads. The repertoire has approximately 110,000 distinct CDR3 sequences, 50% to 70% of them found once; the top ten carry roughly 8.8%. Bulk tissue was left unsorted, and RNA and DNA were co-extracted from around 18-30 mg of it. The sequenced sample was liver tumor tissue from sampling region 1. Sample subset: tumor region T1, superior pole. Receptors were obtained from a woman in her sixties or seventies with primary liver carcinoma and hepatitis B virus infection.

This clonotype has only a few counts. At one end, the junction sequence differs from germline, possibly due to a read error. The genes are TRBV7-8 and TRBJ1-1; TRBD1 aligns across 10 bases. This CDR3 has 13 amino acids. The germline CDR1 and CDR2 sequences are SGHVS and FQNEAQ. The DNA of the CDR3 is TGTGCCATCAGCCAGAAGGGACAGGGGACGGCTTTCTTT. Its translation is CAISQKGQGTAFF.

To note about this clonotype: This sequence may be a read error, since a much larger clone differs from it by one base. The chain couples TRBV28 to TRBJ2-7; TRBD2 is a possible D gene (5 bases). This CDR3 region has 12 residues. Germline lookup yields CDR1 MDHEN and CDR2 SYDVKM. The CDR3 reads CASSLGIWEQCF. CDR3 nucleotide sequence: TGTGCCAGCAGTTTAGGCATTTGGGAGCAGTGCTTC.

Turning to this clonotype: A much bigger clone sits one base away, suggesting this may be a read error. For the CDR3, the DNA is TGCGCCAGCGGGTCCCGTAGGGGTGAGCAGTTCTTC. The encoded protein is CASGSRRGEQFF. This chain uses TRBV10-2 with TRBJ2-1; D might be TRBD1 (5 bases). Germline CDR1 is WSHSY and CDR2 is SAAADI. V was trimmed by 8 bases and J by 9 bases, leaving 14 bases between them. This CDR3 comprises 12 residues.

A note on this clonotype: Lacking the conserved final phenylalanine or tryptophan, this CDR3 likely reflects a read error. The rearrangement joins TRBV11-2 to TRBJ2-7; D is perhaps TRBD2 (6 bases). Between the trimmed V and J ends, which lost 1 base and 3 bases, there was a span of 16 bases. The CDR3 totals 16 residues. Germline CDR1 reads SGHAT; CDR2 reads FQNNGV. CDR3 coding DNA: TGTGCCAGCAGCTTAGGATCGGGGGTTAGCGGCTACGAGCAGTACCTC. Amino acids: CASSLGSGVSGYEQYL.

The chain carries TRBV28 and TRBJ2-1; D remains ambiguous. Germline CDR1 is MDHEN and CDR2 is SYDVKM. This CDR3 comprises 15 residues. Trimming left V 4 bases short and J 3 bases short, with 13 bases between. The CDR3 nucleotides read TGTGCCAGCAGTTCCGTACAGCCCTACTACAATGAGCAGTTCTTC. Protein product: CASSSVQPYYNEQFF.

The chain recombines TRBV5-1 with TRBJ1-2; TRBD1 matches 10 bases. V dropped 4 bases and J dropped 8; count of bases not matched to a gene: 14. The CDR3 extends over 16 amino acids. Germline CDR1 reads SGHRS; CDR2 reads YFSETQ. The CDR3 DNA reads as TGCGCCAGCAGCCCTCAGCGACAGGGGGCTGTTCGCGGCTACACCTTC. It codes for CASSPQRQGAVRGYTF.